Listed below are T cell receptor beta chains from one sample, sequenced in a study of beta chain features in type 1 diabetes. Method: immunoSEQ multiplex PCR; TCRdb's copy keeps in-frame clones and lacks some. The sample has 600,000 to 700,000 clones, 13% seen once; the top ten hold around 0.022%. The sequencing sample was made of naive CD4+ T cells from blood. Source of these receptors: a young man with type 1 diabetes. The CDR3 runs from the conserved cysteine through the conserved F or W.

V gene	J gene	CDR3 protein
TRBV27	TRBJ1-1	CASSRPDRNTEAFF
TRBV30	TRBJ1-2	CAWRRQETYYGYTF
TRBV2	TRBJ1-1	CASSPGQIAGEAFF
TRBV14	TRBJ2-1	CASSQAGAGVVYNEQFF
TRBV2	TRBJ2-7	CASRLTGISYEQYF
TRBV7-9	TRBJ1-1	CASTPNGGWADTEAFF
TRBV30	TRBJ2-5	CAWRGGQGGFETQYF
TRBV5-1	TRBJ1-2	CASSPGQANYGYTF
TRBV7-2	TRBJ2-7	CASSLETASYEQYF
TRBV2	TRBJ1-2	CASSPTSDGYTF
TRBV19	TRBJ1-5	CASSIPRGKNQPQHF
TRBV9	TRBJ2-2	CASSVEEGTGNTGELFF
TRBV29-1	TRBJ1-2	CSVGEYRNYGYTF
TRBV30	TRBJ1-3	CAWSTRQTPWGGNTIYF
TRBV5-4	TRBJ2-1	CASSLGGDTLGYNEQFF
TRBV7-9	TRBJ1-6	CASSPGLQNSPLHF
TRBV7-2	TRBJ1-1	CASSSASRVEAFF
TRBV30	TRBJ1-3	CAWSKDRSSTIYF